The rows below give T cell receptor beta chains drawn from one sample of a study of Ad26.COV2.S vaccination and SARS-CoV-2 variants. The table came from immunoSEQ multiplex PCR; TCRdb's copy has only in-frame clones and leaves some out. The sample includes about 320,000 clones, roughly 90% seen only once; the top ten take around 5.5%. Material: peripheral blood, obtained in a trial of Ad26.COV2.S vaccine versus placebo. The receptors were gathered from a person aged 18-60 years who received the Ad26.COV2.S COVID-19 vaccine or a placebo. Both conserved end residues are part of each CDR3. The D gene is left open where the match is weak. Clone size is given for some rows only: seen once, a few or many times, or a class if the clone is expanded.

TRBV6-5	TRBJ1-2	many	TRBD1	CASSLQGGAGGYTF	TGTGCCAGCAGTCTACAGGGGGGCGCGGGCGGCTACACCTTC
TRBV15	TRBJ2-1	few	.	CATSRGAGSYNEQFF	TGTGCCACCAGCAGGGGGGCAGGGAGCTACAATGAGCAGTTCTTC
TRBV4-1	TRBJ1-1	.	.	CASTSTTKNTEAFF	TGCGCCAGCACCTCGACAACAAAGAACACTGAAGCTTTCTTT
TRBV2	TRBJ1-2	few	.	CASSEFQNYGYTF	TGTGCCAGCAGTGAATTCCAGAACTATGGCTACACCTTC
TRBV18	TRBJ1-1	once	.	CASSLTENTEAFF	TGTGCCAGCTCACTAACGGAGAACACTGAAGCTTTCTTT
TRBV7-2	TRBJ1-1	.	TRBD1	CASSPNPGGTEAFF	TGTGCCAGCAGCCCAAACCCAGGGGGGACTGAAGCTTTCTTT
TRBV15	TRBJ2-4	.	TRBD2	CATSRGPQAGLNIQYF	TGTGCCACCAGCAGAGGTCCTCAAGCGGGACTAAACATTCAGTACTTC
TRBV7-9	TRBJ2-1	.	TRBD2	CASSLRSGVYNEQFF	TGTGCCAGCAGCTTAAGGAGCGGGGTTTACAATGAGCAGTTCTTC
TRBV12-5	TRBJ1-1	.	TRBD1	CASGTPEGALNTEAFF	TGTGCTAGTGGTACCCCAGAGGGGGCGTTAAACACTGAAGCTTTCTTT
TRBV7-9	TRBJ1-2	.	.	CASSPAIPLEGYTF	TGTGCCAGCAGCCCTGCTATCCCCCTCGAGGGCTACACCTTC
TRBV28	TRBJ1-6	.	.	CASSLGRGYSILLHSPLHF	TGTGCCAGCAGTTTGGGTAGGGGGTACTCAATTCTGCTTCATTCACCCCTCCACTTT
TRBV4-3	TRBJ1-4	.	.	CASSQEGRGATNEKLFF	TGCGCCAGCAGCCAAGAGGGCCGAGGTGCAACTAATGAAAAACTGTTTTTT
TRBV30	TRBJ1-5	.	.	CAWSSDSNQPQHF	TGTGCCTGGAGCTCGGACAGCAATCAGCCCCAGCATTTT
TRBV5-1	TRBJ2-1	once	TRBD2	CASSLTLAGVNEQFF	TGCGCCAGCAGCTTGACTCTAGCGGGAGTCAATGAGCAGTTCTTC
TRBV19	TRBJ2-2	once	TRBD1	CASNRGVTAGELFF	TGTGCCAGTAACAGGGGAGTTACCGCCGGGGAGCTGTTTTTT
TRBV9	TRBJ2-5	.	.	CASSVDRQPGETQYF	TGTGCCAGCAGCGTAGATCGGCAACCAGGGGAGACCCAGTACTTC
TRBV3-1/TRBV3-2	TRBJ2-3	.	.	CASSQIKTSHSTDTQYF	TGTGCCAGCAGCCAAATTAAGACTAGTCATAGCACAGATACGCAGTATTTT